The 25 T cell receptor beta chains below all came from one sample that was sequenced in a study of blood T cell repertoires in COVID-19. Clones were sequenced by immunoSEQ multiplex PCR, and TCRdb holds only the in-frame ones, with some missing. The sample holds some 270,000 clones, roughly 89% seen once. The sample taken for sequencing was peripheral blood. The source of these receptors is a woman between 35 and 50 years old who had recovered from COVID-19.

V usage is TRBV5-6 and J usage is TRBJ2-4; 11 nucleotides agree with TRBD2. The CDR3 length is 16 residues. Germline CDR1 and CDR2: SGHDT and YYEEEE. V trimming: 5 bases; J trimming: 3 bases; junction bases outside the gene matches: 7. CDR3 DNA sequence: TGTGCCAGCAGTTCACCGGGACTAGCGGACAAAAACATTCAGTACTTC. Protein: CASSSPGLADKNIQYF.

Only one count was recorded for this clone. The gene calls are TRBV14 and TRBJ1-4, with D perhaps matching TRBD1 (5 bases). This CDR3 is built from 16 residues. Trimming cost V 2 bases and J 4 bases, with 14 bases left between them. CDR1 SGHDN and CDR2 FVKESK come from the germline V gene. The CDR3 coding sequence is TGTGCCAGCAGCCAAACTCCGACAGTGATTAATGAAAAACTGTTTTTT. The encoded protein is CASSQTPTVINEKLFF.

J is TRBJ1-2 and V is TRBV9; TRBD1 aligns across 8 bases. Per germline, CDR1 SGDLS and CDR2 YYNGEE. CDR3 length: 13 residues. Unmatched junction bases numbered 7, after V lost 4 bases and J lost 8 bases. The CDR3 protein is CASSHRGNGGYTF. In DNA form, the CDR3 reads TGTGCCAGCAGCCACAGGGGGAATGGAGGCTACACCTTC.

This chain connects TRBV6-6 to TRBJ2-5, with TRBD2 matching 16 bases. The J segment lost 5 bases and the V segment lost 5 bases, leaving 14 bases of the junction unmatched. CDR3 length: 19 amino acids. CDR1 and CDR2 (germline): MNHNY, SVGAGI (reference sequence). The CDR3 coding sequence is TGTGCCAGCAGTCCACCTCCGGGACTAGCGGGAGGGCCGGGGGAGACCCAGTACTTC. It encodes CASSPPPGLAGGPGETQYF.

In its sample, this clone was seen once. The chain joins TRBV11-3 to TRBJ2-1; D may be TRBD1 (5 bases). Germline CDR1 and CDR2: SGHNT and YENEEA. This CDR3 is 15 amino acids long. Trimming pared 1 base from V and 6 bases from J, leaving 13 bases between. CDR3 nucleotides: TGTGCCAGCAGCTTAGCCGCCTGGCAGGGCAATGAGCAGTTCTTC. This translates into CASSLAAWQGNEQFF.

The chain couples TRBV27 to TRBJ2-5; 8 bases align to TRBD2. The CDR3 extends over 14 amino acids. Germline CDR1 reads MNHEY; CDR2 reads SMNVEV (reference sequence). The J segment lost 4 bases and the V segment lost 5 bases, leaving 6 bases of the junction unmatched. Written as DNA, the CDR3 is TGTGCCAGCAGTCAACGGGAGGGGGGAGAGACCCAGTACTTC. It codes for CASSQREGGETQYF.

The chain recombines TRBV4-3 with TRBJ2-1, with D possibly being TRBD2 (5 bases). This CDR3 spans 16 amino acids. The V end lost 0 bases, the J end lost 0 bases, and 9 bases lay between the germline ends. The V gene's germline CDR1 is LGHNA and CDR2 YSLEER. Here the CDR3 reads CASSQDWTYSYNEQFF. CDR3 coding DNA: TGCGCCAGCAGCCAAGATTGGACTTACTCCTACAATGAGCAGTTCTTC.

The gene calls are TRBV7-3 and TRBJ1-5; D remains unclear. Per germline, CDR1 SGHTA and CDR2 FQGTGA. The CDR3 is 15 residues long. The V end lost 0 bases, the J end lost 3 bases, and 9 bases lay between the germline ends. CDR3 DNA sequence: TGTGCCAGCAGCTTAACCGCTGGGCCCAATCAGCCCCAGCATTTT. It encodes CASSLTAGPNQPQHF. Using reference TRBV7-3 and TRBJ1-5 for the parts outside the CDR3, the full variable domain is GAGVSQTPSNKVTEKGKYVELRCDPISGHTALYWYRQSLGQGPEFLIYFQGTGAADDSGLPNDRFFAVRPEGSVSTLKIQRTERGDSAVYLCASSLTAGPNQPQHFGDGTRLSIL.

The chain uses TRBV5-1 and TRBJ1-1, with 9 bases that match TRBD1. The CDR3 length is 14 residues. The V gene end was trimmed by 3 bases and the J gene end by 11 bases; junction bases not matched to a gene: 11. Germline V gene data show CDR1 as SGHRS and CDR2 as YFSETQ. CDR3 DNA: TGCGCCAGCAGCTCACAGGGGGCGGGTATGGAGGCTTTCTTT. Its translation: CASSSQGAGMEAFF.

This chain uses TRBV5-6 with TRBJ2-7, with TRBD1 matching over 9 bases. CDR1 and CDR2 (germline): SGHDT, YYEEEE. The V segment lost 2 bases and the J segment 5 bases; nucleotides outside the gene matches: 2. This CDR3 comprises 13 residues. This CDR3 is CASSFGTGHEQYV. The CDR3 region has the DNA TGTGCCAGCAGCTTCGGGACAGGGCACGAGCAGTACGTC.

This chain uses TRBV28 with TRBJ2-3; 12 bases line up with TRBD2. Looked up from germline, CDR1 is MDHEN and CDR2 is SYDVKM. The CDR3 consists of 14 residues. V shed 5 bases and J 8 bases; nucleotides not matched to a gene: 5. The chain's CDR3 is CASSVTSGGRTQYF. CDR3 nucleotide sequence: TGTGCCAGCAGTGTGACTAGCGGGGGCCGTACGCAGTATTTT.

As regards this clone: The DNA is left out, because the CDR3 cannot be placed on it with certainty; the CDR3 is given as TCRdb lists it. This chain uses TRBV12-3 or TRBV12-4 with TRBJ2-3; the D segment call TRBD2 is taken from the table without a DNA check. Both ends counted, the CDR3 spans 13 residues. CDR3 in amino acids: CASSPSTLDTQYF.

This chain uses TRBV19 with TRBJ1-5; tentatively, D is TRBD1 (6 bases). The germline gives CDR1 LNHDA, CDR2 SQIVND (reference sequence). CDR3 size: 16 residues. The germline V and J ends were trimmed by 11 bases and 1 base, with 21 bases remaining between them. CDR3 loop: CASKVGVGTSNQPQHF. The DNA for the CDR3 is TGTGCCTCCAAGGTCGGGGTAGGGACAAGCAATCAGCCCCAGCATTTT.

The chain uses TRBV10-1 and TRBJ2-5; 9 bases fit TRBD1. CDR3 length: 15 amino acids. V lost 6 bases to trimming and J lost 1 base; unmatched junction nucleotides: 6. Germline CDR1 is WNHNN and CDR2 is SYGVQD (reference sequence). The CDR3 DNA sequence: TGCGCCAGCAGAAAAGGACAGGGGCCCCAAGAGACCCAGTACTTC. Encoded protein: CASRKGQGPQETQYF.

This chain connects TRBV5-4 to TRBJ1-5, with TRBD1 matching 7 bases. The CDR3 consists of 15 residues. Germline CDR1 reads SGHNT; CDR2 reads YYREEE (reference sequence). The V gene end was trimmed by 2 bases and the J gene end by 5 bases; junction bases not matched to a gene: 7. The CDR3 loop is CASSLGIDRDQPQHF. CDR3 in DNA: TGTGCCAGCAGCTTAGGCATCGACAGGGATCAGCCCCAGCATTTT.

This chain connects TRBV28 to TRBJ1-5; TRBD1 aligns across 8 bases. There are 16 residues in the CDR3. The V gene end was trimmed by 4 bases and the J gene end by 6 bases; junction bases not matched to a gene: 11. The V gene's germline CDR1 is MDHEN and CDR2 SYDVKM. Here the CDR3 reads CASSSLDRGQVQPQHF. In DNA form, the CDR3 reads TGTGCCAGCAGTTCCCTCGACAGGGGCCAGGTTCAGCCCCAGCATTTT.

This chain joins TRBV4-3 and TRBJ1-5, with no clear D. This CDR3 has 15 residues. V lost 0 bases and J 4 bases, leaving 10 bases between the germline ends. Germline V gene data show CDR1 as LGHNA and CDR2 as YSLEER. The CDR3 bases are TGCGCCAGCAGCCAAGATTGGACTGAGAATCAGCCCCAGCATTTT. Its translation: CASSQDWTENQPQHF.

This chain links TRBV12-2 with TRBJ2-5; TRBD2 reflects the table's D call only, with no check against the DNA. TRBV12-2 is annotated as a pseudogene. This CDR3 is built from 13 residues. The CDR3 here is CASRSSARETQYF. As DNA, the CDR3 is TGTGCAAGTCGCTCAAGCGCGCGAGAGACCCAGTACTTC.

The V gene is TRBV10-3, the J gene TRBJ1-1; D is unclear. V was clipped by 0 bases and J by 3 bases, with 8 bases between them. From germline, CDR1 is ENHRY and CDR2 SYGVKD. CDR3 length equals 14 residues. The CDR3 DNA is TGTGCCATCAGTGAGTCGACTAGTTACACTGAAGCTTTCTTT. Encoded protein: CAISESTSYTEAFF.

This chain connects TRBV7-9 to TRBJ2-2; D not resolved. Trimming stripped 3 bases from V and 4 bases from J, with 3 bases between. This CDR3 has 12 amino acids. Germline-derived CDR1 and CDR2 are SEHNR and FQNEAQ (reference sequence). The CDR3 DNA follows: TGTGCCAGCAGCTTCCTCACCGGGGAGCTGTTTTTT. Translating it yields CASSFLTGELFF.

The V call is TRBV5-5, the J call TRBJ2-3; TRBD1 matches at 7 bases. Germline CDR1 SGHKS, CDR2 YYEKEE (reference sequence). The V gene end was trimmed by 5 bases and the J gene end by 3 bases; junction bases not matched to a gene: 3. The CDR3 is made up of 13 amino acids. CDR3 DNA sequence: TGTGCCAGCAGTGACAGGGTGACAGATACGCAGTATTTT. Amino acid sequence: CASSDRVTDTQYF.

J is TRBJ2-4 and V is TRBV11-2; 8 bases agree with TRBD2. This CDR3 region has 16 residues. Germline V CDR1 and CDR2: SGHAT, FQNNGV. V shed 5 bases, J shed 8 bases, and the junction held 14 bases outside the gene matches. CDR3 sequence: CASSLGGLETLDIQYF. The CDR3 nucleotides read TGTGCCAGCAGCCTAGGGGGACTAGAGACTCTCGACATTCAGTACTTC.

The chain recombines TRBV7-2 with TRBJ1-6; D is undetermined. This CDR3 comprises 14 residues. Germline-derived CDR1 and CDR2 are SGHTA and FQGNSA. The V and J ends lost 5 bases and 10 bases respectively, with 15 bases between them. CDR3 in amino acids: CASSGREGWSPLHF. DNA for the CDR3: TGTGCCAGCAGCGGCCGGGAGGGATGGTCACCCCTCCACTTT. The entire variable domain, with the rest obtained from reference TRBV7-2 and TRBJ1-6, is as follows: GAGVSQSPSNKVTEKGKDVELRCDPISGHTALYWYRQSLGQGLEFLIYFQGNSAPDKSGLPSDRFSAERTGGSVSTLTIQRTQQEDSAVYLCASSGREGWSPLHFGNGTRLTVT.

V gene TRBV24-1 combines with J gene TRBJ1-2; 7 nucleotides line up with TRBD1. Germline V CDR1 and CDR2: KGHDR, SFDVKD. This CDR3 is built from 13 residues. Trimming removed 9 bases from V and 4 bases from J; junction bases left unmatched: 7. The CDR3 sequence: CATQSRQGYGYTF. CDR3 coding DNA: TGTGCCACCCAATCCCGACAGGGCTATGGCTACACCTTC.

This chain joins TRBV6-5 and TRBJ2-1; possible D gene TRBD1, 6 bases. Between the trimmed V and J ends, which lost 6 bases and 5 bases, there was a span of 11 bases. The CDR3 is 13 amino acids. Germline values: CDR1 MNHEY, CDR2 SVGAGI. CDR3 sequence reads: CASSPGVHNEQFF. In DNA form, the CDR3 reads TGTGCCAGCAGCCCAGGGGTACACAATGAGCAGTTCTTC.